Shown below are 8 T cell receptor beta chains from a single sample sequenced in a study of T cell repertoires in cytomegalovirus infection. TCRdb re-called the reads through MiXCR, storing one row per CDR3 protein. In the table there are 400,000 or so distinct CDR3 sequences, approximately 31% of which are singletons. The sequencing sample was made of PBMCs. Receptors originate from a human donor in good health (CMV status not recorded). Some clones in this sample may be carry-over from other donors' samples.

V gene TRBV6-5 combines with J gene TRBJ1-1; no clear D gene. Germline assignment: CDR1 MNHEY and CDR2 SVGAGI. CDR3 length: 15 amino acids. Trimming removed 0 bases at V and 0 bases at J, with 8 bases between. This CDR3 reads CASSYSAGVNTEAFF. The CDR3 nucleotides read TGTGCCAGCAGTTACTCTGCAGGAGTGAACACTGAAGCTTTCTTT.

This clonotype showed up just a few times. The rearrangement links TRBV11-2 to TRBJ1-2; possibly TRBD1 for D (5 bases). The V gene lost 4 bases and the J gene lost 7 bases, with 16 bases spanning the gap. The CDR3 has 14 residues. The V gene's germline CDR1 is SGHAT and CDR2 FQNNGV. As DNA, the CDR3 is TGTGCCAGCAGCTCCCCCAAGGGGCTGGGTGGCTACACCTTC. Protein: CASSSPKGLGGYTF.

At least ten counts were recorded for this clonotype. CDR3 in amino acids: CASSLDRAGNEKLFF. The DNA of the CDR3 is TGTGCCAGCAGCTTAGATCGGGCAGGGAATGAAAAACTGTTTTTT. The chain has TRBV7-2 and TRBJ1-4; D may be TRBD1 (5 bases). Deletions cut 1 base from V and 5 bases from J, with 11 bases between. The CDR3 runs to 15 residues. Germline CDR1 is SGHTA and CDR2 is FQGNSA. Full variable domain (remainder filled in from reference TRBV7-2 and TRBJ1-4): GAGVSQSPSNKVTEKGKDVELRCDPISGHTALYWYRQSLGQGLEFLIYFQGNSAPDKSGLPSDRFSAERTGGSVSTLTIQRTQQEDSAVYLCASSLDRAGNEKLFFGSGTQLSVL.

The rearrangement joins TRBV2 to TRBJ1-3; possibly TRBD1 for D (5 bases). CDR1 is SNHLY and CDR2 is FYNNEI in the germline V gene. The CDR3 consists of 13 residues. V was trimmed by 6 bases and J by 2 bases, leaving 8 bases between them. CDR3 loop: CASRVRAGNTIYF. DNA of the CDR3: TGTGCCAGCAGGGTCAGGGCTGGAAACACCATATATTTT.

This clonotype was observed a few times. CDR3 nucleotide sequence: TGTGCCAGCAGCTTATGGGCCTTTGAGGGGGGCTCGACCGGGGAGCTGTTTTTT. Its translation: CASSLWAFEGGSTGELFF. The chain uses TRBV7-8 and TRBJ2-2, with D perhaps assigned TRBD1 or TRBD2 (6 bases each). The germline V and J ends were trimmed by 2 bases and 5 bases, with 21 bases remaining between them. The germline V gene has CDR1 SGHVS and CDR2 FQNEAQ. CDR3 length: 18 residues.

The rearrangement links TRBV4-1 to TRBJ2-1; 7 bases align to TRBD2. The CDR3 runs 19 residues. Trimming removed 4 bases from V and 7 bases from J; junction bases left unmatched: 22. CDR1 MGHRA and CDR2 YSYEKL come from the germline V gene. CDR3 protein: CASSLSGTIGGARPNEQFF. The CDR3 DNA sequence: TGCGCCAGCAGCCTTTCAGGGACTATCGGGGGAGCAAGACCAAATGAGCAGTTCTTC.

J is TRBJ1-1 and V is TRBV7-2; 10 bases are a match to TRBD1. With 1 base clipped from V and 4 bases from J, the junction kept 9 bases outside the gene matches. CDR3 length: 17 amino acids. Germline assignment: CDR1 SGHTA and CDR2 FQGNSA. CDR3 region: CASSLGVTGGRGTEAFF. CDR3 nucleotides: TGTGCCAGCAGCTTAGGGGTGACAGGGGGCAGGGGCACTGAAGCTTTCTTT. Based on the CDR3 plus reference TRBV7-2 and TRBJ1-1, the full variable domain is GAGVSQSPSNKVTEKGKDVELRCDPISGHTALYWYRQSLGQGLEFLIYFQGNSAPDKSGLPSDRFSAERTGGSVSTLTIQRTQQEDSAVYLCASSLGVTGGRGTEAFFGQGTRLTVV.

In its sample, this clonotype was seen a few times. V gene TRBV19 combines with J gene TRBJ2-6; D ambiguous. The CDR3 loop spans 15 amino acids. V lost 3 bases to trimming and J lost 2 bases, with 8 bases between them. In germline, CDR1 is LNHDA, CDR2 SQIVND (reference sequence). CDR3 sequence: CASSMRWTGANVLTF. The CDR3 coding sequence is TGTGCCAGTAGTATGAGGTGGACTGGGGCCAACGTCCTGACTTTC.